The source of this T cell receptor beta chain is a study of metastatic and nonmetastatic thyroid tumors. Each patient came to thyroid surgery without any prior treatment (of any kind). Through MiXCR, TCRdb re-clonotyped the PCR reads. The table shows 9,000 to 15,000 clones, with around a third occurring only once. From germline, CDR1 is MDHEN and CDR2 SYDVKM. The CDR3 runs to 14 residues. The V gene end was trimmed by 6 bases and the J gene end by 6 bases; junction bases not matched to a gene: 7. Within the sample, this clone is medium-sized. Sequenced: tumor tissue. The sequence was collected from a female donor with papillary thyroid cancer or a benign thyroid nodule (not recorded which). Some clones in this sample may be carry-over from other donors' samples. The rearrangement links TRBV28 to TRBJ1-2, with 10 positions matching TRBD1. CDR3 coding DNA: TGTGCCAGCAGCCCGACAGGGGGCGTGAATGGCTACACCTTC. It codes for CASSPTGGVNGYTF.